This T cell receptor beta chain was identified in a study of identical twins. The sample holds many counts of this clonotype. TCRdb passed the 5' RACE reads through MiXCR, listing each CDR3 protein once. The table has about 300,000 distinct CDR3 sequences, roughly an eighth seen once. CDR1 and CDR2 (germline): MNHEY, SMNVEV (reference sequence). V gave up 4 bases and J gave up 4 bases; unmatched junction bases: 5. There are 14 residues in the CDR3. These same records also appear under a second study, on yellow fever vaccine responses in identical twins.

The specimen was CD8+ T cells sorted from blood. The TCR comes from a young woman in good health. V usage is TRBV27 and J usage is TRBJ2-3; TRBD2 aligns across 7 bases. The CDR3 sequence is CASSSLGLADTQYF. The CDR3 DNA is TGTGCCAGCAGTTCCCTCGGACTAGCAGATACGCAGTATTTT.